Included here is one T cell receptor beta chain sequence, with context. The record originates from a study of blood T cell repertoires in COVID-19. Study information: COVID-19 samples, acute and convalescent, were from the United States, Italy and Spain. PBMCs, B-cell-depleted T cells, or T cells were the source of the cDNA or gDNA that made up the material.

The V end was cut by 1 base, the J end by 0 bases, with 10 bases between. There are 15 residues in the CDR3. The V gene's germline CDR1 is MNHEY and CDR2 SMNVEV (reference sequence). Authors' analysis steps: By means of reference gene primer amplification, nucleated cell counts were estimated. The table came from immunoSEQ multiplex PCR; TCRdb's copy has only in-frame clones and leaves some out. V, J and clone size reflect that table, while D and trimming were determined from the DNA. Of approximately 51,000 clones listed, roughly 88% are singletons. The chain is built from TRBV27 and TRBJ2-7; tentatively, D is TRBD1 (6 bases). The sample taken for sequencing was peripheral blood. The clonotype comes from a human donor in a cohort sampled during active COVID-19. In nucleotides, the CDR3 is TGTGCCAGCAGTTTATATGACAGGTTCTCCTACGAGCAGTACTTC. Translated, it gives CASSLYDRFSYEQYF.